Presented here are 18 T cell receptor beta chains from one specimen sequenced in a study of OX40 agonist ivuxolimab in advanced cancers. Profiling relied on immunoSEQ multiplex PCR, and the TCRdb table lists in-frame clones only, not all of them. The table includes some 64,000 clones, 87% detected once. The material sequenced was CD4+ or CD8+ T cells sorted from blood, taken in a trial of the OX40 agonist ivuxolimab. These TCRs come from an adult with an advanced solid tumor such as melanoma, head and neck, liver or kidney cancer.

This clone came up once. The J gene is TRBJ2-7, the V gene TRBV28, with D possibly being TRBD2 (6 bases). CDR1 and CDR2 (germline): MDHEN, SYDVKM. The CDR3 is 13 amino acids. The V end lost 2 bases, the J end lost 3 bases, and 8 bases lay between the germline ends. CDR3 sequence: CASSLGGIYEQYF. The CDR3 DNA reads TGTGCCAGCAGTTTAGGCGGGATCTACGAGCAGTACTTC.

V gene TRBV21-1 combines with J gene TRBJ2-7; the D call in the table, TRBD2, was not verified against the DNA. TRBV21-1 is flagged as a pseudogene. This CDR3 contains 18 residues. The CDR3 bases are TGTGCCAGCAGCAAAGCTGGTAGCGGGGCCTGTGTTTCCTACGAGCAGTACTTC. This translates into CASSKAGSGACVSYEQYF.

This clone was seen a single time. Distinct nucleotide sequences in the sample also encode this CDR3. The CDR3 is CASRLISGNTIYF. CDR3 DNA: TGTGCCAGCAGACTGATCTCTGGAAACACCATATATTTT. The rearrangement links TRBV28 to TRBJ1-3; D is unclear. This CDR3 has 13 amino acids. CDR1 is MDHEN, CDR2 SYDVKM, per germline. The ends were cut back, 6 bases at V and 0 bases at J, with 6 bases in the middle.

Written as DNA, the CDR3 is TGCGCCAGCAGCCAAGTTTTGTTGAACACTGAAGCTTTCTTT. It is translated as CASSQVLLNTEAFF. This sequence joins TRBV4-3 and TRBJ1-1; D gene unclear. V was clipped by 1 base and J by 0 bases, with 6 bases between them. Germline CDR1 LGHNA, CDR2 YSLEER. CDR3 length: 14 residues.

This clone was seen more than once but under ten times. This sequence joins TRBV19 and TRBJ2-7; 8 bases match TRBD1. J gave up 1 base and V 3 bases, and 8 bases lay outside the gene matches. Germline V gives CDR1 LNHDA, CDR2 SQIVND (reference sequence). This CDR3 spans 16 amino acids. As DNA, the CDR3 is TGTGCCAGTAGTATGACAGACAGGGGAGTATCCTACGAGCAGTACTTC. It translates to CASSMTDRGVSYEQYF.

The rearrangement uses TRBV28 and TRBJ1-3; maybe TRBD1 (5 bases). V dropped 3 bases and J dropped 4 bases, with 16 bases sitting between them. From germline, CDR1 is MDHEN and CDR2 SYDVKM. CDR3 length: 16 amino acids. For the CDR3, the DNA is TGTGCCAGCAGTTTTGTCTCGATGGGGGTGGGAAACACCATATATTTT. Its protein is CASSFVSMGVGNTIYF. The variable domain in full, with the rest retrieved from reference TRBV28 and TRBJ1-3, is DVKVTQSSRYLVKRTGEKVFLECVQDMDHENMFWYRQDPGLGLRLIYFSYDVKMKEKGDIPEGYSVSREKKERFSLILESASTNQTSMYLCASSFVSMGVGNTIYFGEGSWLTVV.

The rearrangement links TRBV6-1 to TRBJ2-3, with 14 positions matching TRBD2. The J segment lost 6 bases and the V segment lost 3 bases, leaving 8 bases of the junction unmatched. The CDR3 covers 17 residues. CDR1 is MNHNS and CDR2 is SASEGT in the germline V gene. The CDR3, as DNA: TGTGCCAGCAGTGAGACTAGCGGGAGGGCCCTTGGGGATACGCAGTATTTT. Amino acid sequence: CASSETSGRALGDTQYF.

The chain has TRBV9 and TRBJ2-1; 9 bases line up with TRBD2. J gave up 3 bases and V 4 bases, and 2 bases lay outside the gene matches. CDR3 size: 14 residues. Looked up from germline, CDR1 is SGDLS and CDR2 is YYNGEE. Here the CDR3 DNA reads TGTGCCAGCAGCCCTAGCGGGGACTACAATGAGCAGTTCTTC. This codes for CASSPSGDYNEQFF. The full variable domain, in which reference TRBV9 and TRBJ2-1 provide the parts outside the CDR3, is DSGVTQTPKHLITATGQRVTLRCSPRSGDLSVYWYQQSLDQGLQFLIQYYNGEERAKGNILERFSAQQFPDLHSELNLSSLELGDSALYFCASSPSGDYNEQFFGPGTRLTVL.

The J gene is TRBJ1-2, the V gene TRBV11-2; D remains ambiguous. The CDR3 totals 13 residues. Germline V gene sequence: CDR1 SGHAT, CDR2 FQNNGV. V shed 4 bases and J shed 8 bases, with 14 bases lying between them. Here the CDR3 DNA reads TGTGCCAGCAGCTACGAGGGTTCGTCGGGCTACACCTTC. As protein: CASSYEGSSGYTF.

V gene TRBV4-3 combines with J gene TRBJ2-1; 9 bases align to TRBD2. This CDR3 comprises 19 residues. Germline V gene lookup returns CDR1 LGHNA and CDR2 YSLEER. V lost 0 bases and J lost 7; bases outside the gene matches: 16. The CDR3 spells CASSQDVAVAGVLSNEQFF. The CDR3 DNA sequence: TGCGCCAGCAGCCAAGATGTTGCGGTAGCGGGAGTATTGAGTAATGAGCAGTTCTTC.

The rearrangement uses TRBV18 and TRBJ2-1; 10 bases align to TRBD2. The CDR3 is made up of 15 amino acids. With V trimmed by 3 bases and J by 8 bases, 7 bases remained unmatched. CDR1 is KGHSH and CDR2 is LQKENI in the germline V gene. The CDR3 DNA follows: TGTGCCAGCTCACCGGGCAGCGGGAGGGTCTATGAGCAGTTCTTC. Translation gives CASSPGSGRVYEQFF.

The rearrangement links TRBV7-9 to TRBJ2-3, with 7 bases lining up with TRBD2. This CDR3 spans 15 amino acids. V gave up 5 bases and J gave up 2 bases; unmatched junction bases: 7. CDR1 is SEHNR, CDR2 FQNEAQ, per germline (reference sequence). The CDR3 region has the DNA TGTGCCAGCAGCACACTTGCGGGGGTCACAGATACGCAGTATTTT. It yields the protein CASSTLAGVTDTQYF. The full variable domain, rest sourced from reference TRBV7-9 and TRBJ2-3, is DTGVSQNPRHKITKRGQNVTFRCDPISEHNRLYWYRQTLGQGPEFLTYFQNEAQLEKSRLLSDRFSAERPKGSFSTLEIQRTEQGDSAMYLCASSTLAGVTDTQYFGPGTRLTVL.

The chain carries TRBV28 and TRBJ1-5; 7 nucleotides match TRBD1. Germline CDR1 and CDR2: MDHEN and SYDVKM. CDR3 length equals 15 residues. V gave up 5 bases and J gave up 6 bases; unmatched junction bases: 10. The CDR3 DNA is TGTGCCAGCAGTCCCGCTCAGGGGGAGGGTCAGCCCCAGCATTTT. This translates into CASSPAQGEGQPQHF.

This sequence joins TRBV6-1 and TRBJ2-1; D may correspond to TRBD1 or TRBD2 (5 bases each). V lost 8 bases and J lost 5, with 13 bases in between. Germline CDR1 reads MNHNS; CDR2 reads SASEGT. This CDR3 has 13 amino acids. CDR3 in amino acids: CASLGGMNNEQFF. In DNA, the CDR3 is TGTGCCAGCCTTGGGGGAATGAACAATGAGCAGTTCTTC.

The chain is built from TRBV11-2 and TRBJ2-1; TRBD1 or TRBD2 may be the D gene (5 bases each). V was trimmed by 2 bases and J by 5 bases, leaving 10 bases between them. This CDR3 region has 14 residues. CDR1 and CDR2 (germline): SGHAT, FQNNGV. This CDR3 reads CASSLTRGNNEQFF. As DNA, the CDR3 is TGTGCCAGCAGCTTAACGAGGGGAAACAATGAGCAGTTCTTC.

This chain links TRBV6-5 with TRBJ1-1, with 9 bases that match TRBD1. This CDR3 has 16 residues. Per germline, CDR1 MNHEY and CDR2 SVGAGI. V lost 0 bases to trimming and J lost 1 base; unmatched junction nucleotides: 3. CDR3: CASSYSTGGKNTEAFF. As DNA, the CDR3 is TGTGCCAGCAGTTACTCGACAGGGGGGAAGAACACTGAAGCTTTCTTT.

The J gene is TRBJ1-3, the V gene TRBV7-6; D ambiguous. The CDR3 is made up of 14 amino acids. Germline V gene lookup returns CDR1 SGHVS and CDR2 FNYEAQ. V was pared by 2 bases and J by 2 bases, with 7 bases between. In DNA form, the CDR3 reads TGTGCCAGCAGCTTAAATACAGCTGGAAACACCATATATTTT. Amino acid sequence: CASSLNTAGNTIYF.

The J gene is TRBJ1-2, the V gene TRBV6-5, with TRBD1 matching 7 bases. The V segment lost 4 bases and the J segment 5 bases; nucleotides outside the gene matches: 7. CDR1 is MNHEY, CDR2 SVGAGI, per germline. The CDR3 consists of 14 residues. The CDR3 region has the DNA TGTGCCAGCAGTTCGGTAGGGGGCAGGTATGGCTACACCTTC. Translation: CASSSVGGRYGYTF.